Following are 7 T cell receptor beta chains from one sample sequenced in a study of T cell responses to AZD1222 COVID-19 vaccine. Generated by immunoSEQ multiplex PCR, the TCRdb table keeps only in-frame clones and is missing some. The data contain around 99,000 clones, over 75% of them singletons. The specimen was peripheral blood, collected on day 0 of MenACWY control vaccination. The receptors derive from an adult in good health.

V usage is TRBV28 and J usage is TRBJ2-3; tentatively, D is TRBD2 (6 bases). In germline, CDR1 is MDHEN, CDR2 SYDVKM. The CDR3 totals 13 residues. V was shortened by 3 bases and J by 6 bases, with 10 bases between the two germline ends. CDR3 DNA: TGTGCCAGCAGTTTTGCGGGGTGGGATACGCAGTATTTT. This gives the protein CASSFAGWDTQYF.

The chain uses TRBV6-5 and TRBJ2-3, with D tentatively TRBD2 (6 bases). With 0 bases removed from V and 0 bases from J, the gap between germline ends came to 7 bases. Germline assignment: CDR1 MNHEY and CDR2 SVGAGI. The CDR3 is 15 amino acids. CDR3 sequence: CASSYSGTSTDTQYF. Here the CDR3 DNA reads TGTGCCAGCAGTTACTCCGGGACTAGCACAGATACGCAGTATTTT.

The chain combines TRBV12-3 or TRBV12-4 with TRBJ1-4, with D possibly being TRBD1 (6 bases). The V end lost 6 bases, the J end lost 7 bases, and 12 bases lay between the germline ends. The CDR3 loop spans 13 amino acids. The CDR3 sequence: CASSSGGGEKLFF. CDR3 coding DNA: TGTGCCAGCAGCTCGGGGGGCGGTGAAAAACTGTTTTTT.

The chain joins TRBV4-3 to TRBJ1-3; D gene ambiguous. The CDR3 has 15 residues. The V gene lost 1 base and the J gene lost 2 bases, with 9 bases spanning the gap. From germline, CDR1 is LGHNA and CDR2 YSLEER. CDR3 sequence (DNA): TGCGCCAGCAGCCAAGCCGGCGGGACTGGAAACACCATATATTTT. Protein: CASSQAGGTGNTIYF.

This CDR3 reads CASSPDLEGPRNTIYF. The DNA for the CDR3 is TGCGCCAGCAGCCCCGATTTAGAGGGGCCAAGAAACACCATATATTTT. The rearrangement joins TRBV4-3 to TRBJ1-3, with D tentatively TRBD1 (5 bases). Germline CDR1 reads LGHNA; CDR2 reads YSLEER. The CDR3 totals 16 residues. The V end lost 4 bases, the J end lost 5 bases, and 18 bases lay between the germline ends.

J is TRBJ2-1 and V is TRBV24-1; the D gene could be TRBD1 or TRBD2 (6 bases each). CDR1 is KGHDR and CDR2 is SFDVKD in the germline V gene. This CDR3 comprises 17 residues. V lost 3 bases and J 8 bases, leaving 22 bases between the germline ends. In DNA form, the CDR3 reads TGTGCCACCAGTGATCCCAACGGAGAGGGGGGTTGGGATGAGCAGTTCTTC. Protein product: CATSDPNGEGGWDEQFF.

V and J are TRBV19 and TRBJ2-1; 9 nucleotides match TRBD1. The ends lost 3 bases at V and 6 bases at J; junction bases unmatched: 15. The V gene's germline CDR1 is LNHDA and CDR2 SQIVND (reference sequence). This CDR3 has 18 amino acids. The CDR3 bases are TGTGCCAGTAGTATTACCACACACCGGGACAGGGTAAGCAATGAGCAGTTCTTC. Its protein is CASSITTHRDRVSNEQFF.